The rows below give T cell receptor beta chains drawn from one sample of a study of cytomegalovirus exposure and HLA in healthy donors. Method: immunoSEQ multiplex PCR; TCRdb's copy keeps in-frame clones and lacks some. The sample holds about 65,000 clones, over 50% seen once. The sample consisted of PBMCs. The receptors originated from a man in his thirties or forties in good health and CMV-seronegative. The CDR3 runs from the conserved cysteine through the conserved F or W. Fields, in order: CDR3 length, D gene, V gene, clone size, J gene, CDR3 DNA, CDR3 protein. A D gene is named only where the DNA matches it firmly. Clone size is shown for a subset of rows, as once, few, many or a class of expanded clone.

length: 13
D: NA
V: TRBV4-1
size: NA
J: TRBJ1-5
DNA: TGCGCCAGCAGCCAATTCAACAATCAGCCCCAGCATTTT
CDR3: CASSQFNNQPQHF

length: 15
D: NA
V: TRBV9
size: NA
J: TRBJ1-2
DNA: TGTGCCAGCAGCGCTGACAGGAGAGCTAACTATGGCTACACCTTC
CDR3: CASSADRRANYGYTF

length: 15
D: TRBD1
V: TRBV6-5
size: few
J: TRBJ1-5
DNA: TGTGCCAGCAGTCAGAGAAGGGGGCGGAATCAGCCCCAGCATTTT
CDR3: CASSQRRGRNQPQHF

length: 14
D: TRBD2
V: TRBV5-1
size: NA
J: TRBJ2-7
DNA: TGCGCCAGCAGCCCCAGCGGGGGGCCCTACGAGCAGTACTTC
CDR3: CASSPSGGPYEQYF

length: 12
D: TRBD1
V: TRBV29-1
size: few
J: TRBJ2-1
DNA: TGCAGCGACGACAGGGGGCCAGGGGAGCAGTTCTTC
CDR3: CSDDRGPGEQFF

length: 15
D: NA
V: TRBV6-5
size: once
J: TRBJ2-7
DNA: TGTGCCAGCAGTAACTGGCAGGGAAAGATCTACGAGCAGTACTTC
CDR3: CASSNWQGKIYEQYF

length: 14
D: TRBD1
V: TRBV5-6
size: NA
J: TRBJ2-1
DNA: TGTGCCAGCCAGGTCGGGACAGGGTTCAATGAGCAGTTCTTC
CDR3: CASQVGTGFNEQFF

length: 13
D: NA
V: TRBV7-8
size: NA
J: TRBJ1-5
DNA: TGTGCCAGCAGCCCTGGGGGCCGGCAGCCCCAGCATTTT
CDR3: CASSPGGRQPQHF

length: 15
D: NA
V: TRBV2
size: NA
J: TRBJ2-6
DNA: TGTGCCAGCAGTGTCGGCGGCTCTGGGGCCAACGTCCTGACTTTC
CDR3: CASSVGGSGANVLTF

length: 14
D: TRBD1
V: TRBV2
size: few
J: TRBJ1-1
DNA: TGTGCCAGCAGGGATGACAGGGGGTACACTGAAGCTTTCTTT
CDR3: CASRDDRGYTEAFF

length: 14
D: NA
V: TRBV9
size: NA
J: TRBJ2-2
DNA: TGTGCCAGCAGCGGGGGGAGGCGGCTCGGGGAGCTGTTTTTT
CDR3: CASSGGRRLGELFF

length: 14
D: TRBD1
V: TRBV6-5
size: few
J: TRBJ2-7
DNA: TGTGCCAGCAGATCGGGACAGGCTTCCTACGAGCAGTACTTC
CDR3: CASRSGQASYEQYF

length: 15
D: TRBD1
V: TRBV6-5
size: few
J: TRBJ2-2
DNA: TGTGCCAGCAGTTACTCGAGGCAGGGGGCCGGGGAGCTGTTTTTT
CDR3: CASSYSRQGAGELFF

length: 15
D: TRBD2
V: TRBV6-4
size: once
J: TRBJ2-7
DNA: TGTGCCAGCAGTGAGGTTCTAGCGGGGGTAGGCGAGCAGTACTTC
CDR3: CASSEVLAGVGEQYF

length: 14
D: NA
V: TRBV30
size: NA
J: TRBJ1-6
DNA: TGTGCCTGGAGTGTTGGGACAAGAAATTCACCCCTCCACTTT
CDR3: CAWSVGTRNSPLHF

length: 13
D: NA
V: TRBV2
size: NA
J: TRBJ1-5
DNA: TGTGCCAGCAGGTGGCGGGGGAATCAGCCCCAGCATTTT
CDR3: CASRWRGNQPQHF

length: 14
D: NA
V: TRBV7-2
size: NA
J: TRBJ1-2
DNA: TGTGCCAGCACCATCCGGGTGGAGATCTATGGCTACACCTTC
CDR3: CASTIRVEIYGYTF

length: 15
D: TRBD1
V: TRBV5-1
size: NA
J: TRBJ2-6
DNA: TGCGCCAGCAGCCTCACAGGGGACCTGACAAACGTCCTGACTTTC
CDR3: CASSLTGDLTNVLTF

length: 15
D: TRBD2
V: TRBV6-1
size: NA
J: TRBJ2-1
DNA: TGTGCCAGCAGATCGACTAGCGGGGGGGCCCATGAGCAGTTCTTC
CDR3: CASRSTSGGAHEQFF

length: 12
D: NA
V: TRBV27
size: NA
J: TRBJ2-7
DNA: TGTGCCAGCAGTCGCTGGACGGGGGAGCAGTACTTC
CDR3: CASSRWTGEQYF

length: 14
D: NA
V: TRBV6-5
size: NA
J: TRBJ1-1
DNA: TGTGCCAGCAGTTACAGGGGGGGGAACACTGAAGCTTTCTTT
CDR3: CASSYRGGNTEAFF

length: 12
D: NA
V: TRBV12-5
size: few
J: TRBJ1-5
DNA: TGTGCTAGTGCCAGGGACAATCAGCCCCAGCATTTT
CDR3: CASARDNQPQHF

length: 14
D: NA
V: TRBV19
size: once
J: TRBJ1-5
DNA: TGTGCCAGTAAACCCCTAGACAGATATCAGCCCCAGCATTTT
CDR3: CASKPLDRYQPQHF

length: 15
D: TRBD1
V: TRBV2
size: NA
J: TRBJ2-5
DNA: TGTGCCAGCAGTGAGGACAGGGTGAGCGGGGAGACCCAGTACTTC
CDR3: CASSEDRVSGETQYF

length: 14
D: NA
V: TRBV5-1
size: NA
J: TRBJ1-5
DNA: TGCGCCAGCAGCCCCGGGACTGTCAGAGAGCCCCAGCATTTT
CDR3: CASSPGTVREPQHF

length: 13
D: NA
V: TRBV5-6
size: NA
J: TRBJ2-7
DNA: TGTGCCAGCAGCTTGGCAGGGGTCGACGAGCAGTACTTC
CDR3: CASSLAGVDEQYF

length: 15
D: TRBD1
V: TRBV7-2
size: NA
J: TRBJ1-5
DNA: TGTGCCAGCAGCTTAGACGGGACAGGGGCTAGGCCCCAGCATTTT
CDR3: CASSLDGTGARPQHF